The 5 T cell receptor beta chains given below trace back to one sample, sequenced in a study of cytomegalovirus exposure and HLA in healthy donors. Amplification used 60 Vbeta primers and 13 Jbeta primers. This table comes from immunoSEQ multiplex PCR, and its TCRdb copy is limited to in-frame clones, with some not included. The table records some 170,000 clones, 65% to 80% of them present only once. Sequencing input: PBMCs. The source is a man aged 35 to 55 in good health and CMV-seronegative.

CDR3 bases: TGCAGCGTTGAACTCGGACAGGGGAGGAATTATGGCTACACCTTC. This gives the protein CSVELGQGRNYGYTF. This chain joins TRBV29-1 and TRBJ1-2, with 9 bases that match TRBD1. Trimming took 2 bases from V and 5 from J; bases not matched to a gene: 9. Germline values: CDR1 SQVTM, CDR2 ANQGSEA. This CDR3 has 15 amino acids.

Concerning this clone itself: This same CDR3 is encoded by further DNA sequences in the sample. The chain recombines TRBV29-1 with TRBJ2-5, with 12 positions matching TRBD1. Germline CDR1 is SQVTM and CDR2 is ANQGSEA. CDR3 length equals 13 residues. Losses at the gene ends were 6 bases for V and 5 bases for J; bases not matched to a gene: 4. CDR3 protein: CSVGTGGLETQYF. CDR3 DNA: TGCAGCGTCGGGACAGGGGGCCTGGAGACCCAGTACTTC.

The chain has TRBV30 and TRBJ1-4, with a tentative D call TRBD1 (5 bases). Per the germline V gene, CDR1 is GTSNPN and CDR2 is SVGIG (reference sequence). This CDR3 is 13 amino acids long. The ends were cut back, 6 bases at V and 6 bases at J, with 14 bases in the middle. CDR3 sequence: CACPQGNYEKLFF. CDR3 nucleotide sequence: TGTGCCTGCCCCCAGGGCAATTATGAAAAACTGTTTTTT. Full variable domain (missing parts from reference TRBV30 and TRBJ1-4): SQTIHQWPATLVQPVGSPLSLECTVEGTSNPNLYWYRQAAGRGLQLLFYSVGIGQISSEVPQNLSASRPQDRQFILSSKKLLLSDSGFYLCACPQGNYEKLFFGSGTQLSVL.

The chain combines TRBV10-3 with TRBJ2-7; 15 bases map to TRBD2. The CDR3 runs 16 residues. The germline gives CDR1 ENHRY, CDR2 SYGVKD. V shed 2 bases, J shed 3 bases, and the junction held 2 bases outside the gene matches. The CDR3: CAISERTSGGVYEQYF. DNA for the CDR3: TGTGCCATCAGTGAGAGGACTAGCGGGGGGGTCTACGAGCAGTACTTC.

V is TRBV7-2 and J is TRBJ1-2, with TRBD1 matching 7 bases. Losses at the gene ends were 6 bases for V and 1 base for J; bases not matched to a gene: 11. The CDR3 is 16 amino acids. The germline gives CDR1 SGHTA, CDR2 FQGNSA. The chain's CDR3 is CASSTETGRFNYGYTF. The DNA for the CDR3 is TGTGCCAGCAGTACAGAGACAGGGAGATTTAACTATGGCTACACCTTC.